The 23 T cell receptor beta chains below all came from one sample that was sequenced in a study of T cell repertoires in cytomegalovirus infection. TCRdb analysed the reads with MiXCR anew, one entry per CDR3 protein. The table includes around 260,000 distinct CDR3 sequences, less than 9.5% detected once. The specimen was PBMCs. Source of these receptors: a human donor in good health (CMV status not recorded). Some clones in this sample may be carry-over from other donors' samples.

The V and J genes are TRBV6-2 or TRBV6-3 and TRBJ1-5; D is uncertain. Germline values: CDR1 MNHEY, CDR2 SVGEGT. With 2 bases removed from V and 9 bases from J, the gap between germline ends came to 8 bases. This CDR3 comprises 12 residues. This CDR3 reads CASSYAPGPQHF. The CDR3 coding sequence is TGTGCCAGCAGTTACGCTCCTGGGCCCCAGCATTTT.

V is TRBV19 and J is TRBJ2-3, with 9 bases matching TRBD2. V shed 3 bases, J shed 4 bases, and the junction held 2 bases outside the gene matches. Germline V gives CDR1 LNHDA, CDR2 SQIVND (reference sequence). This CDR3 comprises 14 residues. As DNA, the CDR3 is TGTGCCAGTAGTATGCGGGGGGGCGCAGATACGCAGTATTTT. It codes for CASSMRGGADTQYF.

The chain has TRBV6-1 and TRBJ2-2; no definite D call. This CDR3 comprises 15 residues. The V gene's germline CDR1 is MNHNS and CDR2 SASEGT. The V and J ends lost 6 bases and 2 bases respectively, with 13 bases between them. The CDR3 DNA reads TGTGCCAGCAGGAAATCCGTGGCCAACACCGGGGAGCTGTTTTTT. This encodes CASRKSVANTGELFF.

This clonotype was counted many times. V usage is TRBV7-2 and J usage is TRBJ1-2; no reliable D call. This CDR3 spans 15 amino acids. Germline V lookup: CDR1 SGHTA, CDR2 FQGNSA. V gave up 4 bases and J gave up 4 bases, with 16 bases separating them. The CDR3 sequence: CASSSGMTRGYGYTF. CDR3 nucleotides: TGTGCCAGCAGCTCGGGGATGACCCGTGGCTATGGCTACACCTTC. Full variable domain (outside the CDR3, taken from reference TRBV7-2 and TRBJ1-2): GAGVSQSPSNKVTEKGKDVELRCDPISGHTALYWYRQSLGQGLEFLIYFQGNSAPDKSGLPSDRFSAERTGGSVSTLTIQRTQQEDSAVYLCASSSGMTRGYGYTFGSGTRLTVV.

This clonotype was seen at least ten times. The V gene is TRBV7-2, the J gene TRBJ1-6; 9 bases are shared with TRBD1. V dropped 3 bases and J dropped 10; count of bases not matched to a gene: 7. Germline-derived CDR1 and CDR2 are SGHTA and FQGNSA. The CDR3 length is 15 residues. CDR3 in DNA: TGTGCCAGCAGCTTTTTACAGGGGGCGGTGTCACCCCTCCACTTT. Protein product: CASSFLQGAVSPLHF.

At least ten counts were recorded for this clonotype. The chain recombines TRBV7-9 with TRBJ2-3; D might be TRBD1 or TRBD2, each matching 6 bases. This CDR3 has 16 residues. Germline V gene lookup returns CDR1 SEHNR and CDR2 FQNEAQ (reference sequence). V was cut by 5 bases and J by 0 bases, with 15 bases left in between. CDR3 bases: TGTGCCAGCAGCCCCTCGGGGGCAGCTAGCACAGATACGCAGTATTTT. Its protein product is CASSPSGAASTDTQYF.

This clonotype was picked up many times. The chain joins TRBV7-2 to TRBJ2-1, with 10 positions matching TRBD2. The CDR3 contains 15 residues. Germline assignment: CDR1 SGHTA and CDR2 FQGNSA. V shed 4 bases and J 3 bases; nucleotides not matched to a gene: 3. The chain's CDR3 is CASSSGLADYNEQFF. The CDR3 DNA reads as TGTGCCAGCAGCTCCGGACTAGCGGACTACAATGAGCAGTTCTTC. Full variable domain (rest looked up from reference TRBV7-2 and TRBJ2-1): GAGVSQSPSNKVTEKGKDVELRCDPISGHTALYWYRQSLGQGLEFLIYFQGNSAPDKSGLPSDRFSAERTGGSVSTLTIQRTQQEDSAVYLCASSSGLADYNEQFFGPGTRLTVL.

The CDR3 reads CASTPGAGVTGELFF. CDR3 DNA sequence: TGTGCCAGCACCCCCGGGGCGGGGGTCACCGGGGAGCTGTTTTTT. This rearrangement joins TRBV6-6 to TRBJ2-2; 7 nucleotides agree with TRBD2. CDR3 length: 15 residues. The V and J ends lost 7 bases and 4 bases, in that order; junction bases with no gene match: 9. The V gene's germline CDR1 is MNHNY and CDR2 SVGAGI (reference sequence).

The CDR3 sequence: CASQAPGQGHTEAFF. The CDR3 coding sequence is TGTGCCAGCCAAGCCCCGGGACAGGGGCACACTGAAGCTTTCTTT. This chain uses TRBV6-2 or TRBV6-3 with TRBJ1-1; 10 bases map to TRBD1. The CDR3 spans 15 residues. The V and J ends lost 8 bases and 3 bases, in that order; junction bases with no gene match: 9. Germline V gene lookup returns CDR1 MNHEY and CDR2 SVGEGT.

In this sample, this clonotype turned up many times. This chain joins TRBV19 and TRBJ2-1, with 10 bases aligning to TRBD2. J lost 0 bases, V lost 10 bases, and 18 bases had no gene match. The CDR3 consists of 19 residues. The germline V gene encodes CDR1 LNHDA and CDR2 SQIVND (reference sequence). CDR3 DNA: TGTGCCACCCGAGACCCCTCTAGCGGGAGCCGTGCCTCCTACAATGAGCAGTTCTTC. Translation: CATRDPSSGSRASYNEQFF.

This clonotype was counted at least ten times. The chain carries TRBV28 and TRBJ1-1; 9 nucleotides align to TRBD1. The CDR3 consists of 17 residues. Germline loops: CDR1 MDHEN, CDR2 SYDVKM. V dropped 1 base and J dropped 1; count of bases not matched to a gene: 7. The CDR3: CASSLSGTGYRNTEAFF. DNA of the CDR3: TGTGCCAGCAGTTTATCCGGGACAGGGTATAGGAACACTGAAGCTTTCTTT.

This clonotype has a handful of counts. V usage is TRBV12-3 or TRBV12-4 and J usage is TRBJ2-1; 10 nucleotides align to TRBD1. The CDR3 loop spans 15 amino acids. J lost 4 bases, V lost 4 bases, and 4 bases had no gene match. The CDR3 DNA reads TGTGCCAGCAGTTGGGGACAGGGGAGGTACAATGAGCAGTTCTTC. Translation gives CASSWGQGRYNEQFF.

J is TRBJ2-3 and V is TRBV4-3; D is unclear. The CDR3 runs 14 residues. Trimming left V 0 bases short and J 5 bases short, with 9 bases between. Germline values: CDR1 LGHNA, CDR2 YSLEER. CDR3 nucleotides: TGCGCCAGCAGCCAAGATCCATACGGAGATACGCAGTATTTT. Protein sequence: CASSQDPYGDTQYF.

This clonotype was counted ten times or more. V and J are TRBV3-1 and TRBJ1-6; the D is unclear. Looked up from germline, CDR1 is LGHDT and CDR2 is YNNKEL (reference sequence). The V end was cut by 0 bases, the J end by 9 bases, with 9 bases between. The CDR3 sequence is 14 residues long. CDR3 loop: CASSQDPVISPLHF. The DNA of the CDR3 is TGTGCCAGCAGCCAAGACCCGGTTATTTCACCCCTCCACTTT.

This clonotype was detected ten times or more. At one of its ends the junction is not consistent with the germline gene, which may arise from a read error. The chain combines TRBV12-3 or TRBV12-4 with TRBJ1-2; possible D gene TRBD1, 5 bases. The CDR3 extends over 13 amino acids. CDR3 sequence (DNA): TGTGCCAGCAGTCCGGGACGGCGGCTACCCTCCGCCTTC. This translates into CASSPGRRLPSAF.

This clonotype has just one count. V gene TRBV2 combines with J gene TRBJ1-2; D remains unclear. Trimming stripped 3 bases from V and 4 bases from J, with 6 bases between. The CDR3 totals 12 residues. The germline V gene has CDR1 SNHLY and CDR2 FYNNEI. CDR3: CASSDKGYGYTF. The CDR3 nucleotides are TGTGCCAGCAGTGATAAAGGCTATGGCTACACCTTC.

The sample holds many counts of this clonotype. This chain joins TRBV7-2 and TRBJ1-5; tentatively, D is TRBD1 (6 bases). The V gene's germline CDR1 is SGHTA and CDR2 FQGNSA. V was cut by 1 base and J by 9 bases, with 13 bases left in between. The CDR3 is made up of 14 amino acids. The CDR3: CASSLGGPLSPQHF. The CDR3, as DNA: TGTGCCAGCAGCTTAGGGGGGCCCCTATCGCCCCAGCATTTT.

This clonotype was detected ten times or more. The gene calls are TRBV7-2 and TRBJ2-1, with TRBD2 matching 7 bases. Germline lookup yields CDR1 SGHTA and CDR2 FQGNSA. There are 13 residues in the CDR3. The trim removed 8 bases at V and 10 bases at J, leaving 11 bases unmatched. CDR3 nucleotides: TGTGCCAGCGCGGGGGAGGTGGGAGGGGAGCAGTTCTTC. Protein product: CASAGEVGGEQFF.

The V call is TRBV7-9, the J call TRBJ1-6, with 10 bases identical to TRBD1. V was pared by 2 bases and J by 5 bases, with 6 bases of the junction left unmatched. CDR1 and CDR2 (germline): SEHNR, FQNEAQ (reference sequence). The CDR3 loop spans 17 amino acids. CDR3 DNA: TGTGCCAGCAGCTTAAGGGGACAGGGGTCAAATAATTCACCCCTCCACTTT. This codes for CASSLRGQGSNNSPLHF.

As regards this clonotype: Germline and junction disagree at one end, which may indicate a read error. The chain uses TRBV5-3 and TRBJ2-3; 9 nucleotides align to TRBD2. TRBV5-3 is an open reading frame whose function is uncertain. The CDR3 loop spans 17 amino acids. This CDR3 reads CASSLSPAGGPTDTQYF. CDR3 DNA: TGTGCCAGCAGCTTATCTCCGGCGGGAGGGCCCACAGATACGCAGTATTTT.

This clonotype was detected ten times or more. J is TRBJ2-7 and V is TRBV7-2, with 7 bases aligning to TRBD1. Unmatched junction bases numbered 3, after V lost 5 bases and J lost 2 bases. This CDR3 spans 13 amino acids. CDR1 is SGHTA and CDR2 is FQGNSA in the germline V gene. CDR3 sequence: CASSPQGAYEQYF. In DNA form, the CDR3 reads TGTGCCAGCAGCCCTCAGGGGGCCTACGAGCAGTACTTC.

The chain joins TRBV7-2 to TRBJ2-1, with TRBD1 identical over 9 bases. Losses at the gene ends were 6 bases for V and 7 bases for J; bases not matched to a gene: 16. This CDR3 contains 17 residues. The V gene's germline CDR1 is SGHTA and CDR2 FQGNSA. The CDR3 DNA reads as TGTGCCAGCAGTCCTTTTAGGAGGGACAGGGAAGGGAATGAGCAGTTCTTC. Translation gives CASSPFRRDREGNEQFF.

Ten or more counts support this clonotype. The V gene is TRBV2, the J gene TRBJ2-1; the D gene is possibly TRBD2 (6 bases). Germline loops: CDR1 SNHLY, CDR2 FYNNEI. The CDR3 length is 12 residues. V shed 6 bases and J shed 6 bases, with 9 bases lying between them. CDR3 region: CASRREANEQFF. The CDR3, as DNA: TGTGCCAGCAGAAGGGAGGCCAATGAGCAGTTCTTC.